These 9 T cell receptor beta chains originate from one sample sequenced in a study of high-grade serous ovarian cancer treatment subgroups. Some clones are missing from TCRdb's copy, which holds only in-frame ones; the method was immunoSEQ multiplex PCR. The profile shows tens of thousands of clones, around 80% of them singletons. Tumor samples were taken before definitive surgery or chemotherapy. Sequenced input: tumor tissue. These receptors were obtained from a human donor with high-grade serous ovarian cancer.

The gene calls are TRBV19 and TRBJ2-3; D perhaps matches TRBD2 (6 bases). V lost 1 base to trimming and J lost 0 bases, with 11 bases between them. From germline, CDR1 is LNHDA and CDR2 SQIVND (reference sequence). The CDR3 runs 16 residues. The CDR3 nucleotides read TGTGCCAGTAGTATAGCCTCAGGGACTAGCACAGATACGCAGTATTTT. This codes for CASSIASGTSTDTQYF.

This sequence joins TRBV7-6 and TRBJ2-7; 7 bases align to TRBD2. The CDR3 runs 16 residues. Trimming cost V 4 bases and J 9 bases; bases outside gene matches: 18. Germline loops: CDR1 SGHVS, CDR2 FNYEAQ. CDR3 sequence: CASSSSGGDGGWRQYF. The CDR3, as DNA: TGTGCCAGCAGCTCCTCTGGGGGGGACGGTGGCTGGCGGCAGTACTTC.

Here the CDR3 reads CASSGRTSGRAAYEQYF. The CDR3 DNA reads as TGTGCCAGCAGTGGCAGGACTAGCGGGAGGGCCGCCTACGAGCAGTACTTC. J is TRBJ2-7 and V is TRBV6-1, with 15 nucleotides matching TRBD2. Germline V gene data show CDR1 as MNHNS and CDR2 as SASEGT. With V trimmed by 4 bases and J by 2 bases, 6 bases remained unmatched. The CDR3 has 17 amino acids.

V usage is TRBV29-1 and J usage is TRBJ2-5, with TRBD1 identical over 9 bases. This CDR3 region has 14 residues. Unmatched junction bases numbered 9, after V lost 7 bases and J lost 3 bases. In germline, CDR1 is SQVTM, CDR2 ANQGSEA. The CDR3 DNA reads TGCAGCGCCCGACCGGACAGGGGTAAAGAGACCCAGTACTTC. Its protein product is CSARPDRGKETQYF.

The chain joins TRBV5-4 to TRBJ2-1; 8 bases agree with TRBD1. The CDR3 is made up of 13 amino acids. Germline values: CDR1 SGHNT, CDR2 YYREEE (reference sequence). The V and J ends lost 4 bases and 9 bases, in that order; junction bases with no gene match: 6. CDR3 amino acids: CASSAGQGSEQFF. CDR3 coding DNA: TGTGCCAGCAGCGCCGGACAGGGAAGTGAGCAGTTCTTC.

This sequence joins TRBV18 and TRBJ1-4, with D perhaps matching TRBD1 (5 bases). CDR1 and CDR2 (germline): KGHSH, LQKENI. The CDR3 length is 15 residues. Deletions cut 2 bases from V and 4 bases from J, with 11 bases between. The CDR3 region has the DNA TGTGCCAGCTCACCAGGGGGTAAAGATAATGAAAAACTGTTTTTT. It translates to CASSPGGKDNEKLFF.

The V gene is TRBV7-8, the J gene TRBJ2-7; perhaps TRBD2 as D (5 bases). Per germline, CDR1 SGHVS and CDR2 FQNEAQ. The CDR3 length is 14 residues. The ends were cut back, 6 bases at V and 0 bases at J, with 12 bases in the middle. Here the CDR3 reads CASRTSGISYEQYF. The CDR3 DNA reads TGTGCCAGCAGGACATCCGGGATCTCCTACGAGCAGTACTTC.

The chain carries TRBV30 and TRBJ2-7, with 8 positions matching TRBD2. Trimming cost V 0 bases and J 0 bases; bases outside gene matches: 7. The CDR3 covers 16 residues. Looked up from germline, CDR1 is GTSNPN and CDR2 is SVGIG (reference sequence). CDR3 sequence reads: CAWSVGFGTSSYEQYF. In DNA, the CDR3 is TGTGCCTGGAGTGTTGGTTTCGGGACTAGCTCCTACGAGCAGTACTTC. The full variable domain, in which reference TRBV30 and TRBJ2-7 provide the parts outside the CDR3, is SQTIHQWPATLVQPVGSPLSLECTVEGTSNPNLYWYRQAAGRGLQLLFYSVGIGQISSEVPQNLSASRPQDRQFILSSKKLLLSDSGFYLCAWSVGFGTSSYEQYFGPGTRLTVT.

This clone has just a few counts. Here the CDR3 reads CASSGTGRQPQHF. CDR3 sequence (DNA): TGTGCCAGTAGTGGGACAGGGCGGCAGCCCCAGCATTTT. This sequence joins TRBV19 and TRBJ1-5; 9 positions match TRBD1. Germline-derived CDR1 and CDR2 are LNHDA and SQIVND (reference sequence). With V trimmed by 5 bases and J by 7 bases, 3 bases remained unmatched. The CDR3 sequence is 13 residues long. Variable domain in full (rest from reference TRBV19 and TRBJ1-5): DGGITQSPKYLFRKEGQNVTLSCEQNLNHDAMYWYRQDPGQGLRLIYYSQIVNDFQKGDIAEGYSVSREKKESFPLTVTSAQKNPTAFYLCASSGTGRQPQHFGDGTRLSIL.